This entry features one T cell receptor beta chain sequence. Its target is not known. The data are from a study of cytomegalovirus exposure and HLA in healthy donors. Findings and caveats of the study: Most TCR beta V segments were productive about 90% or about 30% of the time in an earlier analysis.

The study ran its PCR with 60 Vbeta and 13 Jbeta primers. The repertoire was sequenced with immunoSEQ multiplex PCR; TCRdb's copy has only in-frame clones and lacks some. The sample consists of around 190,000 clones, about 87% of them appearing once. The length of the CDR3 is 8 residues. Germline assignment: CDR1 MNHNS and CDR2 SASEGT. J is TRBJ1-5 and V is TRBV6-1; D not resolved. This TCR came from a woman between 18 and 29 years old in good health and CMV-seronegative. Sequencing was carried out using PBMCs. CDR3 bases: TGTCCTCGTCAGCCCCAGCATTTT. Translation gives CPRQPQHF.